This T cell receptor (beta chain) derives from a study of shared clonotypes between healthy human individuals. Regarding the study as a whole: Sampling covered blood only; tissue repertoires likely differ. A reduction in generation probabilities was seen for non-shared clonotypes relative to those shared by all four donors.

The assay was immunoSEQ multiplex PCR, and TCRdb's table has in-frame clones only and misses some. The data show 600,000 or so clones, nearly 98% seen once. Terminally differentiated effector memory CD45RA+ cells were excluded by CCR7 positive selection of CD45RO-negative cells. In its sample, this clone was seen once. Its antigen remains unknown. Germline V lookup: CDR1 MNHEY, CDR2 SMNVEV (reference sequence). With 7 bases removed from V and 3 bases from J, the gap between germline ends came to 12 bases. The CDR3 has 13 residues. This receptor was identified in a man younger than 40 in good health. The J gene is TRBJ1-1, the V gene TRBV27; D remains ambiguous. Sequenced input: naive CD8+ T cells sorted from blood. Here the CDR3 reads CASTLRGDTEAFF. The CDR3 bases are TGTGCCAGCACTCTTCGTGGGGACACTGAAGCTTTCTTT.